The rows below give T cell receptor beta chains drawn from one sample of a study of regulatory T cells in long-lasting Graves disease. TCRdb independently ran MiXCR on the multiplex PCR reads; one entry per CDR3 protein. The repertoire consists of 600,000 to 800,000 distinct CDR3 sequences, with approximately 31% occurring once and the leading ten covering 40% to 55%. This specimen was peripheral blood mononuclear cells (PBMCs), taken when the disease was refractory, from a patient treated with antithyroid drugs. Every receptor here comes from a female donor with Graves disease. Each CDR3 is given with its conserved first and last residue. Fields, in order: J gene, D gene, clone size, V gene, CDR3 protein, CDR3 DNA. D genes are given only for firm matches. Not every row has a clone size; where given, it reads once, few, many or a size class.

J: TRBJ1-6; D: -; size: few; V: TRBV30; CDR3: CAWTNRDYNSPLHF; DNA: TGTGCCTGGACGAACAGGGACTATAATTCACCCCTCCACTTT
J: TRBJ2-6; D: TRBD1; size: -; V: TRBV10-3; CDR3: CAISEWATGTGANVLTF; DNA: TGTGCCATCAGTGAGTGGGCGACAGGGACCGGGGCCAACGTCCTGACTTTC
J: TRBJ2-7; D: -; size: few; V: TRBV7-2; CDR3: CASSSGHTSYEQYF; DNA: TGTGCCAGCAGCTCGGGACACACTTCCTACGAGCAGTACTTC
J: TRBJ2-7; D: -; size: many; V: TRBV12-3/TRBV12-4; CDR3: CASSLYGADSYEQYF; DNA: TGTGCCAGCAGTCTATATGGCGCGGACTCCTACGAGCAGTACTTC
J: TRBJ2-7; D: TRBD2; size: few; V: TRBV3-1; CDR3: CASSQGGRSEQYF; DNA: TGTGCCAGCAGCCAGGGCGGGAGGAGCGAGCAGTACTTC
J: TRBJ2-7; D: TRBD2; size: once; V: TRBV6-2/TRBV6-3; CDR3: CASGRPAGAAYEQYF; DNA: TGTGCCAGCGGACGACCAGCGGGGGCAGCCTACGAGCAGTACTTC
J: TRBJ1-6; D: TRBD1; size: -; V: TRBV27; CDR3: CASSRDRVSPLHF; DNA: TGTGCCAGCAGTCGGGACAGGGTATCACCCCTCCACTTT
J: TRBJ1-1; D: -; size: few; V: TRBV5-1; CDR3: CASSFRPHTEAFF; DNA: TGCGCCAGCAGCTTCCGACCACACACTGAAGCTTTCTTT
J: TRBJ2-7; D: -; size: many; V: TRBV30; CDR3: CAYQEGRYEQYF; DNA: TGTGCCTATCAGGAGGGGAGGTACGAGCAGTACTTC
J: TRBJ1-2; D: TRBD1; size: -; V: TRBV12-3/TRBV12-4; CDR3: CASSHTRRGRINYGYTF; DNA: TGTGCCAGCAGTCACACCCGGAGGGGGCGGATTAACTATGGCTACACCTTC
J: TRBJ1-2; D: -; size: -; V: TRBV30; CDR3: CAWSVLSRPHYGYTF; DNA: TGTGCCTGGAGTGTACTCAGTAGGCCCCACTATGGCTACACCTTC
J: TRBJ1-1; D: -; size: few; V: TRBV29-1; CDR3: CSVVRGIGTEAFF; DNA: TGCAGCGTTGTGAGGGGGATCGGCACTGAAGCTTTCTTT
J: TRBJ1-3; D: -; size: -; V: TRBV19; CDR3: CASSIPPSTSSRDTIYF; DNA: TGTGCCAGTAGTATCCCTCCTTCGACAAGCTCGAGGGACACCATATATTTT
J: TRBJ2-5; D: -; size: -; V: TRBV5-1; CDR3: CASSLIRGSGETQYF; DNA: TGCGCCAGCAGCTTGATACGGGGAAGTGGGGAGACCCAGTACTTC
J: TRBJ2-1; D: TRBD2; size: few; V: TRBV15; CDR3: CASLPREGHDEQFF; DNA: TGTGCCTCTCTACCCCGGGAGGGCCACGATGAGCAGTTCTTC
J: TRBJ2-7; D: -; size: -; V: TRBV30; CDR3: CAWKLRGTYF; DNA: TGTGCCTGGAAACTCCGCGGGACTTACTTC
J: TRBJ1-2; D: -; size: few; V: TRBV12-3/TRBV12-4; CDR3: CASSLAQTYGYTF; DNA: TGTGCCAGCAGCCTCGCCCAAACCTATGGCTACACCTTC
J: TRBJ1-1; D: -; size: -; V: TRBV20-1; CDR3: CSAQSVRQAFF; DNA: TGCAGTGCGCAGTCGGTCAGGCAAGCTTTCTTT
J: TRBJ1-5; D: TRBD1; size: few; V: TRBV12-3/TRBV12-4; CDR3: CASSSRLGQGNQPQHF; DNA: TGTGCCAGCAGTTCGCGTCTGGGACAGGGAAACCAGCCCCAGCATTTT
J: TRBJ1-4; D: -; size: few; V: TRBV28; CDR3: CASRSTGMREKLFF; DNA: TGTGCCAGCAGGTCTACAGGGATGCGAGAAAAACTGTTTTTT
J: TRBJ1-1; D: -; size: once; V: TRBV19; CDR3: CASSRTRGAEAFF; DNA: TGTGCCAGTAGTCGCACTCGTGGGGCTGAAGCTTTCTTT
J: TRBJ1-2; D: TRBD1; size: few; V: TRBV29-1; CDR3: CSVRSTGGNYGYTF; DNA: TGCAGCGTTCGTTCGACAGGGGGTAACTATGGCTACACCTTC
J: TRBJ1-1; D: -; size: many; V: TRBV30; CDR3: CAWSVRPEAFF; DNA: TGTGCCTGGAGTGTACGCCCTGAAGCTTTCTTT
J: TRBJ1-1; D: TRBD1; size: -; V: TRBV29-1; CDR3: CSVATGGTNTEAFF; DNA: TGCAGCGTAGCGACAGGGGGCACAAACACTGAAGCTTTCTTT
J: TRBJ1-6; D: -; size: -; V: TRBV14; CDR3: CASSQEISSYNSPLHF; DNA: TGTGCCAGCAGCCAAGAAATAAGCTCCTATAATTCACCCCTCCACTTT
J: TRBJ2-3; D: -; size: few; V: TRBV12-3/TRBV12-4; CDR3: CASRLMGTDTQYF; DNA: TGTGCCAGCAGACTGATGGGCACAGATACGCAGTATTTT